This T cell receptor (beta chain) was observed in a study of shared T cell receptors in the human thymus. The method was immunoSEQ multiplex PCR; TCRdb's version includes in-frame clones alone and lacks a portion of them. The data contain roughly 660,000 clones, roughly 90% of them singletons. Germline values: CDR1 MNHEY, CDR2 SMNVEV (reference sequence). The CDR3 loop spans 15 amino acids. Trimming removed 5 bases at V and 7 bases at J, with 21 bases between. The data also belong to a second study, concerning human thymus T cells.

Material for sequencing was thymocytes. J is TRBJ2-7 and V is TRBV27; D may be TRBD2 (5 bases). The TCR originated in a boy younger than two with a congenital heart defect. The DNA for the CDR3 is TGTGCCAGCAGTCGAGCTGACGAGGAGTCGGGGGAGCAGTACTTC. This sequence encodes CASSRADEESGEQYF.